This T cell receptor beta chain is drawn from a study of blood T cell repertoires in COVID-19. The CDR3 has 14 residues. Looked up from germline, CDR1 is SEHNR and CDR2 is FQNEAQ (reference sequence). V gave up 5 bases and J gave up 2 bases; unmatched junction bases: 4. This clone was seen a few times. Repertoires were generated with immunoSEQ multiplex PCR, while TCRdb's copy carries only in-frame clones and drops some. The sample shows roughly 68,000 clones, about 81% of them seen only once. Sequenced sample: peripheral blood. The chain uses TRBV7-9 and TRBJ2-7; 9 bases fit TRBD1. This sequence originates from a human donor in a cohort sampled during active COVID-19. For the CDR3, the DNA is TGTGCCAGCAGCGAAGGGACAGGGACCTACGAGCAGTACTTC. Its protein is CASSEGTGTYEQYF.